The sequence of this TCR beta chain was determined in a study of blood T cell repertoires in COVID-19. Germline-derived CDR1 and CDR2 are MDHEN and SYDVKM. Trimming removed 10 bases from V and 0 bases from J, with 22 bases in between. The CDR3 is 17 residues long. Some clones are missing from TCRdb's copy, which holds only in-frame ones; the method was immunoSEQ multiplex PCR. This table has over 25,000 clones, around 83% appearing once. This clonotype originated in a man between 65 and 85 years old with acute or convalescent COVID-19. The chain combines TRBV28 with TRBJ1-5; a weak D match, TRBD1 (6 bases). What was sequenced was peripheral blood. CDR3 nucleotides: TGTGCCACCGGGGGGGGCTCTGGATCTCTTAGCAATCAGCCCCAGCATTTT. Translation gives CATGGGSGSLSNQPQHF.